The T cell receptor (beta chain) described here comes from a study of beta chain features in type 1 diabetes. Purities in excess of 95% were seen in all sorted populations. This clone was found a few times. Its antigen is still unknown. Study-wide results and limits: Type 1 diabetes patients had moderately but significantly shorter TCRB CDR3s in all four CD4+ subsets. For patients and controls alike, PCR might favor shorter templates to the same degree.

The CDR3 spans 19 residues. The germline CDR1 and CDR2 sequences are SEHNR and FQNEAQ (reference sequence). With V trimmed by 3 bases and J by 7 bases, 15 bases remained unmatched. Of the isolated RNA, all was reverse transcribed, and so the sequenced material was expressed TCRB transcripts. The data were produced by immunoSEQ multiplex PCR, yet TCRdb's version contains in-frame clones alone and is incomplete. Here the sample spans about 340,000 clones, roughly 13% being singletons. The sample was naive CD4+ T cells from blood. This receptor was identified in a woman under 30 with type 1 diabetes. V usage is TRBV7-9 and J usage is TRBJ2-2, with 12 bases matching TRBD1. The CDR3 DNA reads TGTGCCAGCAGCTTCATCCCCGGGACAGGGGGCAGTGGTAGCGGGGAGCTGTTTTTT. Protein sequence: CASSFIPGTGGSGSGELFF.